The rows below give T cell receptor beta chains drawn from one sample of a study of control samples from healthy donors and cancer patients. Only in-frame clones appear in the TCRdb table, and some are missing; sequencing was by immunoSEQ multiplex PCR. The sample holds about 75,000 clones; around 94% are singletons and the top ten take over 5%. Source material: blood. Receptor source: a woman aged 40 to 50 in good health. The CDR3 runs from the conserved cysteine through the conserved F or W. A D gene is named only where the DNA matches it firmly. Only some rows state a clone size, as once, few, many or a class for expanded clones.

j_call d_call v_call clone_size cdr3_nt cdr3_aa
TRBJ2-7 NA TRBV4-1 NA TGCGCCAGCAGCCAATACTTTCCCGGGACGGCAGGGCATTACGAGCAGTACTTC CASSQYFPGTAGHYEQYF
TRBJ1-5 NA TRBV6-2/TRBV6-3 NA TGTGCCAGCACCCCGTGGGGCGATCAGCCCCAGCATTTT CASTPWGDQPQHF
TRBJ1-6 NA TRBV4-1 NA TGCGCCAGCAGCCAAGATCCCACGGTCTTCAATTCACCCCTCCACTTT CASSQDPTVFNSPLHF
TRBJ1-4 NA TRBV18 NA TGTGCCAGCTCACCAAAGATAGAACTGTTTTTT CASSPKIELFF
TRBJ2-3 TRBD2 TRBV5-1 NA TGCGCCAGCAGCACCGGACTAGCCGAAGATACGCAGTATTTT CASSTGLAEDTQYF
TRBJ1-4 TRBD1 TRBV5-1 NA TGCGCCAGCAGCCAAGACAGGGGCGGTGAAAAACTGTTTTTT CASSQDRGGEKLFF
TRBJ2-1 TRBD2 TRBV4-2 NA TGTGCCAGCAGCCGTACCGGGTTAGCGGGAGTGAGCTACAATGAGCAGTTCTTC CASSRTGLAGVSYNEQFF
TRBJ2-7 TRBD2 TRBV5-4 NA TGTGCCAGCAGCCCGGGACTAGCGGGAGTTTTCCACGAGCAGTACTTC CASSPGLAGVFHEQYF
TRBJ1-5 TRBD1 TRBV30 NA TGTGCCTGGACCGCGGGACAGGGAAATCAGCCCCAGCATTTT CAWTAGQGNQPQHF
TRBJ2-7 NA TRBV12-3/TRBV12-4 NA TGTGCCAGCACCTCGGGCAACTACGAGCAGTACTTC CASTSGNYEQYF
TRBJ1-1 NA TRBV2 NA TGTGCCAGCAGGACGGTTTGGAACACTGAAGCTTTCTTT CASRTVWNTEAFF
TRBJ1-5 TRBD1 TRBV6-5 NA TGTGCCAGCAGCAGGGGGAGCAATCAGCCCCAGCATTTT CASSRGSNQPQHF
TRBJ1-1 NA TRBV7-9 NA TGTGCCAGCAGCTTTCAGGTGGGCTTGAACACTGAAGCTTTCTTT CASSFQVGLNTEAFF
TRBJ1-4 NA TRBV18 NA TGTGCCAGCTCAGCTAACAGAACCCCTAATGAAAAACTGTTTTTT CASSANRTPNEKLFF
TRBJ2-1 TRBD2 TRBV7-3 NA TGTGCCAGCAGCTTAATGCTAGCGGGGGTCTACAATGAGCAGTTCTTC CASSLMLAGVYNEQFF
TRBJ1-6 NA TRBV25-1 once TGTGCCAGCAGTCAGGGCGGATTTTATAATTCACCCCTCCACTTT CASSQGGFYNSPLHF
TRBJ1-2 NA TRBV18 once TGTGCCAGCTCACCAGGGACGGCCTATGGCTACACCTTC CASSPGTAYGYTF
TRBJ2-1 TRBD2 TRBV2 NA TGTGCCAGCAGGAGTGTGGCGGGGGGGAACAATGAGCAGTTCTTC CASRSVAGGNNEQFF
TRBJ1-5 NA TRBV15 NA TGTGCCCCAGACAGCTTTTATAGCAATCAGCCCCAGCATTTT CAPDSFYSNQPQHF
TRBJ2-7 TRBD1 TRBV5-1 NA TGCGCCAGCAGCTTCCGTGGGACAGGGAAAGAGCAGTACTTC CASSFRGTGKEQYF
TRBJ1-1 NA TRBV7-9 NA TGTGCCAGCAGCTTAGAAAGGGGCACTGAAGCTTTCTTT CASSLERGTEAFF
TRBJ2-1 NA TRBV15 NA TGTGCCACCAGCAGAATACGGGACACAGAATTTTACAATGAGCAGTTCTTC CATSRIRDTEFYNEQFF
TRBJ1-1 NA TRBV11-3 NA TGTGCCAGCAGCCCAACCGGGGGTACTGAAGCTTTCTTT CASSPTGGTEAFF
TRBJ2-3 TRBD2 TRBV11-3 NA TGTGCCAGCAGCTTAGAGTTAGCGGGGAGGGGAGATACGCAGTATTTT CASSLELAGRGDTQYF
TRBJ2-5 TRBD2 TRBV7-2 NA TGTGCCAGCAGCTTACTAGCGGGGGGGTTGGAGACCCAGTACTTC CASSLLAGGLETQYF
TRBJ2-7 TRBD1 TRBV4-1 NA TGCGCCAGCAGCCAAGACATAAGACAGGGGGGACTAGAGCAGTACTTC CASSQDIRQGGLEQYF
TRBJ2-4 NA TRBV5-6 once TGTGCCAGCAGCTTAGGGACGGGTTTGGAAATTCAGTACTTC CASSLGTGLEIQYF
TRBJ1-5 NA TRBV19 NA TGTGCCAGTAGTGGGTTAGGGACGATTAGCAATCAGCCCCAGCATTTT CASSGLGTISNQPQHF
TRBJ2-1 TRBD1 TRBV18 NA TGTGCCAGCTCAGGACAGGGTTTAAATGAGCAGTTCTTC CASSGQGLNEQFF
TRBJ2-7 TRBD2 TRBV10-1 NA TGCGCCAGCAGTGATATAGCGGGAGCCTCCTACGAGCAGTACTTC CASSDIAGASYEQYF
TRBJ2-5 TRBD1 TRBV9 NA TGTGCCAGCAGCGGAACCGGGACAGGGACAGAGACCCAGTACTTC CASSGTGTGTETQYF
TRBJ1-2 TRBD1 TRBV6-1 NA TGTGCCAGCAGTTTGCAGGGGGAGAAGGGCTACACCTTC CASSLQGEKGYTF
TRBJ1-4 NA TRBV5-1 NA TGCGCCAGCGGAAAGACTCCAACTAATGAAAAACTGTTTTTT CASGKTPTNEKLFF
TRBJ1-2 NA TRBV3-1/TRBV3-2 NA TGTGCCAGCAGCCAAGTCGGGGGGCTTGGGGATGGCTACACCTTC CASSQVGGLGDGYTF
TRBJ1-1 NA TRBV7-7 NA TGTGCTAGCAGCTTCGACAGTAACACTGAAGCTTTCTTT CASSFDSNTEAFF
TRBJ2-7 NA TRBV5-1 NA TGCGCCAGCAGCTTGGGACAGCCGGGCGTGGGCGAGCAGTACTTC CASSLGQPGVGEQYF
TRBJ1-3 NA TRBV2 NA TGTGCCAGCCTCAGGGATCAGGGCAACACCATATATTTT CASLRDQGNTIYF
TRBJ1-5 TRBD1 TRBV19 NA TGTGCCAGTAGTCGACAGGGAGAGATTCAGCCCCAGCATTTT CASSRQGEIQPQHF
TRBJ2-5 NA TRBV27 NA TGTGCCAGCAGCTTAAACCGGGGACACCAAGAGACCCAGTACTTC CASSLNRGHQETQYF
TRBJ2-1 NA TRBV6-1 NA TGTGCCAGCAGTGAATCAGGGAGGGGGCTAAGTTTTGAGCAGTTCTTC CASSESGRGLSFEQFF
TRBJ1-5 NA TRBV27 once TGTGCCAGCAGTTTATCGATGGCAGGCAATCAGCTCCAGCATTTT CASSLSMAGNQLQHF
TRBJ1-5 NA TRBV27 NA TGTGCCAGCTCCTCTCTCTACAGCAATCAGCCCCAGCATTTT CASSSLYSNQPQHF
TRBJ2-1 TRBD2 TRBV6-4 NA TGTGCCAGCAGCCTAACCGGGACTAGAGATGACAATGAGCAGTTCTTC CASSLTGTRDDNEQFF
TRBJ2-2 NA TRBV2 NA TGTGCCAGCAGTGGCTCGGGCGGGGAGCTGTTTTTT CASSGSGGELFF
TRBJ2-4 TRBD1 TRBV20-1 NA TGCAGTGCTAGTCTCTTCAGGGGGACCAAAAACATTCAGTACTTC CSASLFRGTKNIQYF
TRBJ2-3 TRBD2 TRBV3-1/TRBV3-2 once TGTGCCAGCAGCAAGGGCTTGCGGGGGGGCACAGATACGCAGTATTTT CASSKGLRGGTDTQYF
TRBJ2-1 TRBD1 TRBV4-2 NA TGTGCCAGCAGCCAAGATCAAGAGGGGGCCGCCTACAATGAGCAGTTCTTC CASSQDQEGAAYNEQFF
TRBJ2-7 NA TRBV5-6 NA TGTGCCAGCAGCACCGGGACAATAGGCTACGAGCAGTACTTC CASSTGTIGYEQYF
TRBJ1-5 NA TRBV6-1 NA TGTGCCAGCAGCACCCCTGATCAGCCCCAGCATTTT CASSTPDQPQHF
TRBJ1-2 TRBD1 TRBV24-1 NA TGTGCCACCAGCTACCCCGGTCACAGGGGACTCTATGGCTACACCTTC CATSYPGHRGLYGYTF
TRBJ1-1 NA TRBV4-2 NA TGTGCCAGCAGCCAAGGACCCTCCGAAGCTTTCTTT CASSQGPSEAFF
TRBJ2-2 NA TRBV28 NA TGTGCCAGCAGTTTAGGGATGAACACCGGGGAGCTGTTTTTT CASSLGMNTGELFF
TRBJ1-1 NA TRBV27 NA TGTGCCAGCAGCCTACCAGGGAAAACTGAAGCTTTCTTT CASSLPGKTEAFF
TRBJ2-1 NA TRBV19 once TGTGCCAGTAGTATAACAGGACAGACCTACAATGAGCAGTTCTTC CASSITGQTYNEQFF
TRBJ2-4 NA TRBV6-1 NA TGTGCCAGCAGTGAGGGGGGCTTTGCGAACATTCAGTACTTC CASSEGGFANIQYF